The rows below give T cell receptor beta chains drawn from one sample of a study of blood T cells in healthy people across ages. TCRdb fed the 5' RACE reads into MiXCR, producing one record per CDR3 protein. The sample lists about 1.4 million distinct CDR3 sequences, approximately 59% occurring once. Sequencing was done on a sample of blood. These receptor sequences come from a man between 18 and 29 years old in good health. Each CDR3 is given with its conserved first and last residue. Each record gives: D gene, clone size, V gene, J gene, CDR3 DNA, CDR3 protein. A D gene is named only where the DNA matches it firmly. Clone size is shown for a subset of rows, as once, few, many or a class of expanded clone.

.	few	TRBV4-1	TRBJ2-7	TGCGCCAGCAGCCAAACGCCTCGGGGGGAGCAGTACTTC	CASSQTPRGEQYF
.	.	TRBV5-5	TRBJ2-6	TGTGCCAGCAGCTTACGTGGCTCAGGCGGTGTAGGAACTGGGGCCAACGTCCTGACTTTC	CASSLRGSGGVGTGANVLTF
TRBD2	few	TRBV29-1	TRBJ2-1	TGCAGCTCGGGGGGACCCAATGAGCAGTTCTTC	CSSGGPNEQFF
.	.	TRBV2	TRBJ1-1	TGTGCCAGCTGGTCCATACAGAACACTGAAGCTTTCTTT	CASWSIQNTEAFF
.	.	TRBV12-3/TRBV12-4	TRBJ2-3	TGTACCAGCAGTCAGACTTCAGATACGCAGTATTTT	CTSSQTSDTQYF
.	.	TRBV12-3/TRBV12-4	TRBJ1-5	TGTGCCAGCAGTCCCGACCGCACAAATCAGCCCCAGCATTTT	CASSPDRTNQPQHF
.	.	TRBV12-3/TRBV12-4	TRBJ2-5	TGTGCCAGCAGCCAACCGTACGGGGAGAAAGCAGAGACCCAGTACTTC	CASSQPYGEKAETQYF
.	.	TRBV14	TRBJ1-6	TGTGCCAGCAGCCAAGTTCGTGGCCTACCCCTCCACTTT	CASSQVRGLPLHF
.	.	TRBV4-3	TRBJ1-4	TGCGCCAGCAGCCGCGGGGAGTCATTCGGACTGTTTTTT	CASSRGESFGLFF
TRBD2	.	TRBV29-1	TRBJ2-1	TGCAGCGTTGTAATTTCCCGGGACTACCGTGAGCAGTTCTTC	CSVVISRDYREQFF
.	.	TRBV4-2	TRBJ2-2	TGTGCCAGCAGCCAAAGTGGACAGAGGACGTACACCGGGGAGCTGTTTTTT	CASSQSGQRTYTGELFF
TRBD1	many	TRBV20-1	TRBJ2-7	TGCAGTGCTAAGACAGGGAATGACTACGAGCAGTACTTC	CSAKTGNDYEQYF
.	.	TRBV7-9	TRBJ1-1	TGTGCCAGCAGCTTAGATCCCCAGGGTGTGAACACTGAAGCTTTCTTT	CASSLDPQGVNTEAFF